Following are 17 T cell receptor beta chains from one sample sequenced in a study of shared clonotypes between healthy human individuals. Repertoires were generated with immunoSEQ multiplex PCR, while TCRdb's copy carries only in-frame clones and drops some. Of some 1 million clones listed, about 77% were seen once; the top ten hold nearly 1.5%. The sequencing sample was made of memory CD4+ T cells sorted from blood. Noted subset: CD45RA-negative fraction. These receptor sequences come from a man younger than 30 in good health.

This clone was found once. The genes are TRBV2 and TRBJ2-2; TRBD1 matches at 9 bases. This CDR3 comprises 15 residues. The germline V gene has CDR1 SNHLY and CDR2 FYNNEI. V shed 6 bases and J 1 base; nucleotides not matched to a gene: 3. CDR3 sequence (DNA): TGTGCCAGCAGACCGGGACAGGGGAACACCGGGGAGCTGTTTTTT. Encoded protein: CASRPGQGNTGELFF.

This clone has ten or more counts. V usage is TRBV29-1 and J usage is TRBJ1-2; D not certain. V was trimmed by 0 bases and J by 8 bases, leaving 7 bases between them. Looked up from germline, CDR1 is SQVTM and CDR2 is ANQGSEA. The CDR3 is 11 amino acids. The CDR3 DNA reads TGCAGCGTTGAAGAACTTATAGGCTACACCTTC. Its protein product is CSVEELIGYTF. The whole variable domain, remainder taken from reference TRBV29-1 and TRBJ1-2, is SAVISQKPSRDICQRGTSLTIQCQVDSQVTMMFWYRQQPGQSLTLIATANQGSEATYESGFVIDKFPISRPNLTFSTLTVSNMSPEDSSIYLCSVEELIGYTFGSGTRLTVV.

The chain uses TRBV10-3 and TRBJ2-5; D gene ambiguous. V lost 3 bases, J lost 5 bases, and 10 bases lay in between. The CDR3 is made up of 13 amino acids. Germline CDR1 and CDR2: ENHRY and SYGVKD. Written as DNA, the CDR3 is TGTGCCATCAGTGATTCGTTAGGGGAGACCCAGTACTTC. As protein: CAISDSLGETQYF.

The rearrangement joins TRBV19 to TRBJ1-1, with 9 bases identical to TRBD1. Trimming took 1 base from V and 10 from J; bases not matched to a gene: 4. The germline V gene encodes CDR1 LNHDA and CDR2 SQIVND (reference sequence). CDR3 length: 13 amino acids. This CDR3 reads CASSIAGTGSAFF. The CDR3 nucleotides read TGTGCCAGTAGTATAGCCGGGACAGGGTCAGCTTTCTTT.

This clone was observed a handful of times. The chain employs TRBV30 and TRBJ1-2; D is possibly TRBD1 (5 bases). V lost 0 bases, J lost 2 bases, and 13 bases lay in between. The CDR3 has 15 amino acids. Per germline, CDR1 GTSNPN and CDR2 SVGIG (reference sequence). CDR3 amino acids: CAWSVTRGVNYGYTF. The CDR3 DNA follows: TGTGCCTGGAGTGTCACTCGGGGCGTCAACTATGGCTACACCTTC.

CDR3 region: CASSLARGPGELFF. Here the CDR3 DNA reads TGTGCCAGCAGCTTAGCGCGAGGGCCCGGGGAGCTGTTTTTT. This sequence joins TRBV7-2 and TRBJ2-2, with D perhaps matching TRBD2 (5 bases). V lost 0 bases to trimming and J lost 6 bases, with 8 bases between them. The CDR3 covers 14 residues. Germline CDR1 SGHTA, CDR2 FQGNSA.

The chain carries TRBV6-6 and TRBJ1-5; no clear D. V lost 5 bases and J 1 base, leaving 9 bases between the germline ends. Germline V gene data show CDR1 as MNHNY and CDR2 as SVGAGI (reference sequence). This CDR3 is built from 14 residues. CDR3 DNA: TGTGCCAGCAGTCCAAACGGGAGCAATCAGCCCCAGCATTTT. It codes for CASSPNGSNQPQHF.

This sequence joins TRBV5-3 and TRBJ1-6, with a tentative D call TRBD1 (5 bases). TRBV5-3 is placed among ORFs of uncertain function. CDR3 size: 18 residues. Trimming removed 3 bases at V and 0 bases at J, with 16 bases between. CDR3 sequence: CARSSTGTEDSYNSPLHF. The CDR3 DNA sequence: TGTGCCAGAAGCTCCACCGGGACCGAGGACTCCTATAATTCACCCCTCCACTTT.

This clone was recorded once. The chain joins TRBV5-1 to TRBJ2-1; no firm D call. V gave up 2 bases and J gave up 6 bases, with 9 bases separating them. The CDR3 totals 13 residues. From germline, CDR1 is SGHRS and CDR2 YFSETQ. The CDR3: CASSFLISNEQFF. The CDR3 DNA sequence: TGCGCCAGCAGCTTTCTCATCTCCAATGAGCAGTTCTTC.

The chain carries TRBV5-1 and TRBJ1-1; no firm D call. Germline-derived CDR1 and CDR2 are SGHRS and YFSETQ. The CDR3 is made up of 15 amino acids. V was cut by 4 bases and J by 3 bases, with 16 bases left in between. CDR3 coding DNA: TGCGCCAGCAGCGCAACCCCACCACTCGACACTGAAGCTTTCTTT. Residues: CASSATPPLDTEAFF.

This clone was seen once. The CDR3, as DNA: TGCGCCAGCAGCCCTACCGGACAGGGGGCCGGGGAGCTGTTTTTT. Amino acid sequence: CASSPTGQGAGELFF. The rearrangement joins TRBV5-1 to TRBJ2-2, with 10 bases aligning to TRBD1. J was trimmed by 6 bases and V by 4 bases; bases with no gene match: 6. This CDR3 has 15 residues. The germline gives CDR1 SGHRS, CDR2 YFSETQ.

Note on this clone: This may be a read error: a much more frequent sequence differs by one nucleotide. The CDR3 sequence: CASSLGQAVFGNAIYF. The DNA of the CDR3 is TGTGCCAGCAGTTTGGGACAGGCGGTGTTTGGAAACGCCATATATTTT. This chain joins TRBV7-9 and TRBJ1-3; TRBD1 agrees at 8 bases. Germline V CDR1 and CDR2: SEHNR, FQNEAQ (reference sequence). The CDR3 sequence is 16 residues long.

The chain employs TRBV6-1 and TRBJ1-5, with D possibly matching TRBD1 (6 bases). Per the germline V gene, CDR1 is MNHNS and CDR2 is SASEGT. The CDR3 covers 13 residues. V lost 6 bases and J 9 bases, leaving 15 bases between the germline ends. CDR3 in DNA: TGTGCCAGCAGAGGGGGGGCCGGTGGGCCCCAGCATTTT. This translates into CASRGGAGGPQHF.

J is TRBJ1-1 and V is TRBV19; TRBD1 agrees at 8 bases. This CDR3 comprises 15 residues. The V gene's germline CDR1 is LNHDA and CDR2 SQIVND (reference sequence). J was trimmed by 3 bases and V by 5 bases; bases with no gene match: 8. CDR3 in amino acids: CASSVLYRGDTEAFF. In DNA form, the CDR3 reads TGTGCCAGTAGTGTCCTCTACAGGGGGGACACTGAAGCTTTCTTT.

The chain combines TRBV25-1 with TRBJ1-1; D call uncertain. Trimming removed 6 bases at V and 11 bases at J, with 19 bases between. Germline V gene lookup returns CDR1 MGHDK and CDR2 SYGVNS. This CDR3 has 13 amino acids. CDR3 sequence: CASRAGYREEAFF. The CDR3 DNA is TGTGCCAGCAGAGCGGGGTACCGGGAGGAGGCTTTCTTT. Filled out from reference TRBV25-1 and TRBJ1-1, the complete variable domain reads EADIYQTPRYLVIGTGKKITLECSQTMGHDKMYWYQQDPGMELHLIHYSYGVNSTEKGDLSSESTVSRIRTEHFPLTLESARPSHTSQYLCASRAGYREEAFFGQGTRLTVV.

CDR3 sequence (DNA): TGTGCCAGTAGTATAGTGGGCAGCCAAGAGACCCAGTACTTC. Translation: CASSIVGSQETQYF. This chain links TRBV19 with TRBJ2-5; the D is unclear. CDR1 and CDR2 from the germline V gene are LNHDA and SQIVND (reference sequence). The CDR3 has 14 amino acids. Between the trimmed V and J ends, which lost 1 base and 1 base, there was a span of 7 bases.

This clone was seen just once. The rearrangement joins TRBV5-1 to TRBJ1-1, with TRBD1 identical over 7 bases. This CDR3 spans 13 amino acids. Germline CDR1 and CDR2: SGHRS and YFSETQ. V lost 4 bases to trimming and J lost 3 bases; unmatched junction nucleotides: 3. The CDR3 region is CASSQTGHTEAFF. The CDR3 coding sequence is TGCGCCAGCAGCCAGACAGGGCACACTGAAGCTTTCTTT. The full variable domain, its missing parts supplied by reference TRBV5-1 and TRBJ1-1, is KAGVTQTPRYLIKTRGQQVTLSCSPISGHRSVSWYQQTPGQGLQFLFEYFSETQRNKGNFPGRFSGRQFSNSRSEMNVSTLELGDSALYLCASSQTGHTEAFFGQGTRLTVV.